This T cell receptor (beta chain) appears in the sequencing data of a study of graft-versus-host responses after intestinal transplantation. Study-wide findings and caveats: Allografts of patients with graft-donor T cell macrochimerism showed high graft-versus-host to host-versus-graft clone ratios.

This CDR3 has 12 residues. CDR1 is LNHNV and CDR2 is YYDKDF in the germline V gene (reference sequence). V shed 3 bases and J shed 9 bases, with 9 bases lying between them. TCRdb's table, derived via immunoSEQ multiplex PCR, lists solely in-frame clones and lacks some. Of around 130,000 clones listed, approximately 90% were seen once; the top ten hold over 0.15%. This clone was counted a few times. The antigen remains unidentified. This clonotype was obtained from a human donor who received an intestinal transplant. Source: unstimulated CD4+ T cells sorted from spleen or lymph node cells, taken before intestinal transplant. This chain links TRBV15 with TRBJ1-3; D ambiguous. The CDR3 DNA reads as TGTGCCACCAGCAGCCGCAGTTCCACCATATATTTT. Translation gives CATSSRSSTIYF.